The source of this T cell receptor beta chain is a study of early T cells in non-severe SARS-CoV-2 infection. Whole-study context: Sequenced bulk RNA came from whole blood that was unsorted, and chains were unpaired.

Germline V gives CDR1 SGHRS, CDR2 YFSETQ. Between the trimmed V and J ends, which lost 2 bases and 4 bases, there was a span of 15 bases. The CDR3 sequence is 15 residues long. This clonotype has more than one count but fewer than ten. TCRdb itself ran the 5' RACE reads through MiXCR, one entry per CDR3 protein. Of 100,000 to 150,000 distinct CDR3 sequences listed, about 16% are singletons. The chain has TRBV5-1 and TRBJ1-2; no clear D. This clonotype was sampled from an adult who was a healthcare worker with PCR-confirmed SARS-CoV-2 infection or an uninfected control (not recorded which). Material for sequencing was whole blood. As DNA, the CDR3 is TGCGCCAGCAGCTTACCGGACCCCAACCTCTATGGCTACACCTTC. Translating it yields CASSLPDPNLYGYTF.